These 16 T cell receptor beta chains came from one sample sequenced in a study of monozygotic twins with inflammatory bowel disease. TCRdb processed the 5' RACE reads again and assigns one entry to each CDR3 protein, with no DNA. Its listing shows around 400,000 distinct CDR3 sequences. The sample consisted of blood. These receptors were obtained from a human donor with ulcerative colitis or Crohn's disease, or a healthy co-twin of an affected twin (not recorded which).

This chain links TRBV7-9 with TRBJ2-7. The germline V gene has CDR1 SEHNR and CDR2 FQNEAQ (reference sequence). This CDR3 spans 13 amino acids. This CDR3 reads CASSLRSPYEQYF.

The V call is TRBV30, the J call TRBJ1-2; the D gene TCRdb calls, TRBD1, cannot be checked with no DNA. Per the germline V gene, CDR1 is GTSNPN and CDR2 is SVGIG (reference sequence). CDR3 length: 16 residues. CDR3 residues: CACTKEGGTGGWGYTF.

This rearrangement joins TRBV7-2 to TRBJ2-5; TCRdb's D call, TRBD1, is unchecked because there is no DNA. Germline CDR1 SGHTA, CDR2 FQGNSA. CDR3 length: 14 residues. Here the CDR3 reads CASSDPRGVETQYF.

V usage is TRBV11-2 and J usage is TRBJ2-1; the D gene TCRdb calls, TRBD2, cannot be checked with no DNA. This CDR3 region has 15 residues. Per the germline V gene, CDR1 is SGHAT and CDR2 is FQNNGV. CDR3 in amino acids: CASSLQGGGVGEQFF.

The chain uses TRBV15 and TRBJ1-5; checking the TCRdb D call of TRBD1 is not possible without DNA. CDR1 is LNHNV and CDR2 is YYDKDF in the germline V gene (reference sequence). CDR3 length equals 16 residues. CDR3 sequence: CATKRGGSGLKQPQHF.

The chain carries TRBV20-1 and TRBJ2-3. Germline V lookup: CDR1 DFQATT, CDR2 SNEGSKA (reference sequence). CDR3 size: 15 residues. CDR3 protein: CSARDENSLGDTQYF.

V usage is TRBV29-1 and J usage is TRBJ1-1. The CDR3 extends over 11 amino acids. Germline V CDR1 and CDR2: SQVTM, ANQGSEA. This chain's CDR3 is CSVKGNTEAFF. The variable domain in full, with the rest retrieved from reference TRBV29-1 and TRBJ1-1, is SAVISQKPSRDICQRGTSLTIQCQVDSQVTMMFWYRQQPGQSLTLIATANQGSEATYESGFVIDKFPISRPNLTFSTLTVSNMSPEDSSIYLCSVKGNTEAFFGQGTRLTVV.

The chain uses TRBV6-5 and TRBJ1-1; the TRBD1 assignment by TCRdb is unverifiable without DNA. Germline CDR1 is MNHEY and CDR2 is SVGAGI. This CDR3 has 13 amino acids. CDR3: CASSPLDRGSAFF.

The chain joins TRBV19 to TRBJ2-1; TCRdb proposes TRBD1, but this gene call is untestable without DNA. From germline, CDR1 is LNHDA and CDR2 SQIVND (reference sequence). The CDR3 runs to 12 residues. CDR3 residues: CAISTGINEQFF.

V is TRBV7-2 and J is TRBJ1-2; with no DNA, the TCRdb D assignment of TRBD1 cannot be verified. Germline V gives CDR1 SGHTA, CDR2 FQGNSA. The CDR3 runs 14 residues. The CDR3 here is CASSFDSVNYGYTF. The variable domain in full, completed from reference TRBV7-2 and TRBJ1-2, reads GAGVSQSPSNKVTEKGKDVELRCDPISGHTALYWYRQSLGQGLEFLIYFQGNSAPDKSGLPSDRFSAERTGGSVSTLTIQRTQQEDSAVYLCASSFDSVNYGYTFGSGTRLTVV.

The chain is built from TRBV7-9 and TRBJ2-3; the D call of TRBD1 rests on TCRdb alone, since no DNA is present to check it. There are 15 residues in the CDR3. CDR1 and CDR2 (germline): SEHNR, FQNEAQ (reference sequence). The CDR3 region is CASSSAGAVTDTQYF.

The rearrangement uses TRBV20-1 and TRBJ2-1; the TCRdb call, TRBD2, lacks DNA for checking. The CDR3 spans 14 residues. The germline CDR1 and CDR2 sequences are DFQATT and SNEGSKA (reference sequence). This CDR3 reads CSAGGLAGGGEQFF.

The V gene is TRBV7-7, the J gene TRBJ2-5. Germline CDR1 reads SSHAT; CDR2 reads FNYEAQ (reference sequence). The CDR3 sequence is 13 residues long. CDR3 sequence reads: CASTHQEGETQYF.

The chain recombines TRBV19 with TRBJ2-7; no DNA is available, so the TRBD2 call from TCRdb remains unchecked. The CDR3 runs to 16 residues. The germline CDR1 and CDR2 sequences are LNHDA and SQIVND (reference sequence). CDR3 loop: CASSIRRTSGSYEQYF.

The chain has TRBV5-1 and TRBJ2-2. This CDR3 comprises 13 residues. The germline gives CDR1 SGHRS, CDR2 YFSETQ. CDR3 residues: CASSWTNTGELFF.

CDR3 region: CASSLGPRGGYIQYF. V is TRBV7-2 and J is TRBJ2-4; the D gene TCRdb calls, TRBD1, cannot be checked with no DNA. Germline loops: CDR1 SGHTA, CDR2 FQGNSA. This CDR3 region has 15 residues.